The clone carrying this TCR beta chain was found many times. Its antigen is undetermined. The sample belongs to a study of T-cell reconstitution after alpha-beta-depleted transplantation in children. Study findings and constraints: Recipient T cells and thymic progenitors that survived were the source of the high TCRbeta diversity seen at day 60 in some patients. Alpha-beta T cells about two months after transplant reportedly derived from several hundred expanded graft clones. Newly produced T cells mostly provided counts and TCRbeta diversity after one year, as hyperexpanded clones declined.

Germline-derived CDR1 and CDR2 are MDHEN and SYDVKM. This CDR3 comprises 13 residues. Germline trimming cut 2 bases from V and 13 bases from J; bases unmatched to any gene: 6. Unique molecular identifiers were used in preparing the TCRbeta library. TCRdb re-called the PCR reads with MiXCR, one entry per CDR3 protein. This sample yields about 140,000 distinct CDR3 sequences, of which around 8.5% are seen a single time; 15% to 20% belongs to the top ten. The source of this sequence is a female patient aged 2-10 years who had a stem cell transplant for congenital amegakaryocytic thrombocytopenia, so the T cells may come from the graft donor. The sample was PBMCs, mostly from graft donor cells, taken 180 days after TCRalphabeta/CD19-depleted stem cell transplant. The chain has TRBV28 and TRBJ2-1, with 9 nucleotides matching TRBD2. CDR3 nucleotide sequence: TGTGCCAGCAGTTTACTCGGCGGGAGGGCCCAGTTCTTC. Translating gives CASSLLGGRAQFF.